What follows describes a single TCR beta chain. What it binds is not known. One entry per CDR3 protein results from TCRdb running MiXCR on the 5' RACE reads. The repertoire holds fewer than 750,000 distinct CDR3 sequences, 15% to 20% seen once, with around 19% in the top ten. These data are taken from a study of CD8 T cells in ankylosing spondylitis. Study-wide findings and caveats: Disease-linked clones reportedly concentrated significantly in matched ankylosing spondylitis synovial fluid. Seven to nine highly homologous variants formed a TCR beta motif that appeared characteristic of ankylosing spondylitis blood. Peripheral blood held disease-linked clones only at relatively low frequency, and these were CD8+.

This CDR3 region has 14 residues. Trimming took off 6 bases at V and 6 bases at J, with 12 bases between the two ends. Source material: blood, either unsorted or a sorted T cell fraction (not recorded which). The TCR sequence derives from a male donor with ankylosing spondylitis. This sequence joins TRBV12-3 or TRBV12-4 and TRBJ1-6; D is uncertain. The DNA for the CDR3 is TGTGCCAGCAGGACGGAGTCGGGTAATTCACCCCTCCACTTT. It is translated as CASRTESGNSPLHF.